One and the same sample provided the 20 T cell receptor beta chains below, sequenced in a study of blood T cell repertoires in COVID-19. Clones were read by immunoSEQ multiplex PCR, and TCRdb kept only the in-frame ones, dropping some. The table lists hundreds of thousands of clones, approximately 90% of them singletons. The sequencing input was PBMCs or T cells enriched from blood (not recorded which). These TCRs come from a man in his thirties or forties who had recovered from COVID-19.

The chain has TRBV5-1 and TRBJ2-7; 9 positions agree with TRBD2. The germline V gene encodes CDR1 SGHRS and CDR2 YFSETQ. The CDR3 totals 15 residues. V gave up 6 bases and J gave up 3 bases; unmatched junction bases: 10. CDR3 sequence: CASKLGLASDYEQYF. CDR3 DNA sequence: TGCGCCAGCAAGCTGGGACTAGCTAGCGACTACGAGCAGTACTTC. Full variable domain (outside the CDR3, taken from reference TRBV5-1 and TRBJ2-7): KAGVTQTPRYLIKTRGQQVTLSCSPISGHRSVSWYQQTPGQGLQFLFEYFSETQRNKGNFPGRFSGRQFSNSRSEMNVSTLELGDSALYLCASKLGLASDYEQYFGPGTRLTVT.

The chain links TRBV18 to TRBJ2-6; D not certain. The V and J ends lost 8 bases and 4 bases respectively, with 12 bases between them. There are 14 residues in the CDR3. Germline V CDR1 and CDR2: KGHSH, LQKENI. The CDR3 DNA is TGTGCCAGCCCCACCCGGAGAGGGGCCAACGTCCTGACTTTC. This translates into CASPTRRGANVLTF.

V usage is TRBV2 and J usage is TRBJ2-1; tentative D call: TRBD2 (6 bases). CDR1 is SNHLY, CDR2 FYNNEI, per germline. V was trimmed by 0 bases and J by 9 bases, leaving 9 bases between them. The CDR3 is made up of 13 amino acids. CDR3 coding DNA: TGTGCCAGCAGTGAAGCCCCCGGGGGTGAGCAGTTCTTC. Its protein is CASSEAPGGEQFF.

In its sample, this clone was seen once. The chain recombines TRBV3-1 (or the pseudogene TRBV3-2) with TRBJ2-2; 8 positions match TRBD2. The trim removed 2 bases at V and 5 bases at J, leaving 1 base unmatched. CDR3 size: 14 residues. Germline V lookup: CDR1 LGHDT, CDR2 YNNKEL (reference sequence). Here the CDR3 reads CASSQSGGTGELFF. The CDR3 DNA sequence: TGTGCCAGCAGCCAATCGGGAGGGACCGGGGAGCTGTTTTTT.

The CDR3 spells CASSLSGSSQETQYF. The CDR3 bases are TGTGCCAGCAGCTTATCCGGGAGTTCTCAAGAGACCCAGTACTTC. The rearrangement uses TRBV7-9 and TRBJ2-5; D possibly corresponds to TRBD2 (6 bases). Germline CDR1 SEHNR, CDR2 FQNEAQ (reference sequence). This CDR3 contains 15 residues. The V and J ends lost 2 bases and 2 bases respectively, with 12 bases between them.

The CDR3 loop is CASSLATGLAKNIQYF. CDR3 DNA sequence: TGTGCCAGCAGCTTAGCGACAGGGCTAGCCAAAAACATTCAGTACTTC. The genes are TRBV7-8 and TRBJ2-4; TRBD1 aligns across 7 bases. Germline V CDR1 and CDR2: SGHVS, FQNEAQ. V was clipped by 0 bases and J by 0 bases; unmatched bases: 2. CDR3 length: 16 residues.

This chain uses TRBV7-6 with TRBJ2-7; 10 bases are a match to TRBD1. V dropped 5 bases and J dropped 2; count of bases not matched to a gene: 3. Germline V gene data show CDR1 as SGHVS and CDR2 as FNYEAQ. This CDR3 is built from 14 residues. The chain's CDR3 is CASSQGTGAYEQYF. DNA for the CDR3: TGTGCCAGCAGCCAGGGGACAGGGGCCTACGAGCAGTACTTC. The whole variable domain, filled in from reference TRBV7-6 and TRBJ2-7, reads GAGVSQSPRYKVTKRGQDVALRCDPISGHVSLYWYRQALGQGPEFLTYFNYEAQQDKSGLPNDRFSAERPEGSISTLTIQRTEQRDSAMYRCASSQGTGAYEQYFGPGTRLTVT.

This sequence joins TRBV10-3 and TRBJ2-7, with TRBD2 matching over 8 bases. Germline CDR1 ENHRY, CDR2 SYGVKD. The V gene end was trimmed by 6 bases and the J gene end by 7 bases; junction bases not matched to a gene: 11. This CDR3 has 14 residues. For the CDR3, the DNA is TGTGCCATCAGGCCCACAGCGGGAGTCGCTGAGCAGTACTTC. This translates into CAIRPTAGVAEQYF.

CDR3 bases: TGTGCCAGCTCACCACGGACATACACTGAAGCTTTCTTT. This sequence encodes CASSPRTYTEAFF. This chain connects TRBV18 to TRBJ1-1, with D perhaps TRBD1 (5 bases). The CDR3 spans 13 residues. Looked up from germline, CDR1 is KGHSH and CDR2 is LQKENI. Trimming left V 1 base short and J 3 bases short, with 6 bases between.

The sample holds one count of this clone. The rearrangement uses TRBV7-9 and TRBJ1-6, with D possibly TRBD1 on 6 matching bases. V lost 5 bases and J 10 bases, leaving 15 bases between the germline ends. CDR1 is SEHNR and CDR2 is FQNEAQ in the germline V gene (reference sequence). CDR3 length equals 14 residues. This CDR3 is CASSPTGSGSPLHF. CDR3 nucleotide sequence: TGTGCCAGCAGCCCAACAGGGAGCGGATCACCCCTCCACTTT.

The J gene is TRBJ2-2, the V gene TRBV30; TRBD2 agrees at 14 bases. Germline V CDR1 and CDR2: GTSNPN, SVGIG (reference sequence). The CDR3 has 13 residues. The trim removed 8 bases at V and 7 bases at J, leaving 3 bases unmatched. CDR3 amino acids: CASGLAGGGELFF. The CDR3 DNA follows: TGTGCCAGTGGACTAGCGGGAGGCGGGGAGCTGTTTTTT.

This clone was counted once. The chain links TRBV7-9 to TRBJ1-4, with TRBD1 matching 7 bases. Germline CDR1 and CDR2: SEHNR and FQNEAQ (reference sequence). CDR3 length: 15 residues. V shed 5 bases, J shed 5 bases, and the junction held 8 bases outside the gene matches. Here the CDR3 reads CASSALTGPNEKLFF. The DNA for the CDR3 is TGTGCCAGCAGCGCCTTGACAGGGCCCAATGAAAAACTGTTTTTT.

CDR3 in DNA: TGTGCCAGCAGTGGCCAGACAGGGGCCAGCCAAGAGACCCAGTACTTC. Its protein product is CASSGQTGASQETQYF. This chain links TRBV2 with TRBJ2-5; 8 bases match TRBD1. The ends lost 4 bases at V and 1 base at J; junction bases unmatched: 8. CDR3 length equals 16 residues. Germline lookup yields CDR1 SNHLY and CDR2 FYNNEI.

V usage is TRBV5-4 and J usage is TRBJ2-7, with 11 bases aligning to TRBD2. Germline V gene lookup returns CDR1 SGHNT and CDR2 YYREEE (reference sequence). The CDR3 extends over 15 amino acids. V lost 3 bases and J lost 7; bases outside the gene matches: 9. The CDR3 region is CASSSIAGGPEEQYF. In nucleotides, the CDR3 is TGTGCCAGCAGCTCGATAGCGGGAGGGCCGGAAGAGCAGTACTTC.

The chain recombines TRBV19 with TRBJ1-5; D unclear. CDR1 and CDR2 from the germline V gene are LNHDA and SQIVND (reference sequence). This CDR3 contains 15 residues. V was cut by 4 bases and J by 0 bases, with 10 bases left in between. The CDR3 coding sequence is TGTGCCAGTAGTAGAGCCAGGAATAGCAATCAGCCCCAGCATTTT. It encodes CASSRARNSNQPQHF. The full variable domain, in which reference TRBV19 and TRBJ1-5 provide the parts outside the CDR3, is DGGITQSPKYLFRKEGQNVTLSCEQNLNHDAMYWYRQDPGQGLRLIYYSQIVNDFQKGDIAEGYSVSREKKESFPLTVTSAQKNPTAFYLCASSRARNSNQPQHFGDGTRLSIL.

The V and J genes are TRBV27 and TRBJ2-3; D might be TRBD1 (6 bases). Trimming removed 4 bases at V and 1 base at J, with 9 bases between. The germline gives CDR1 MNHEY, CDR2 SMNVEV (reference sequence). This CDR3 has 14 amino acids. CDR3 amino acids: CASSYPGGTDTQYF. DNA of the CDR3: TGTGCCAGCAGTTATCCAGGGGGCACAGATACGCAGTATTTT.

The genes are TRBV7-8 and TRBJ1-6, with TRBD1 matching over 8 bases. J was trimmed by 2 bases and V by 1 base; bases with no gene match: 4. Germline V gives CDR1 SGHVS, CDR2 FQNEAQ. The CDR3 extends over 17 amino acids. The CDR3 bases are TGTGCCAGCAGCTTAGGGACAGGGAGCACCTATAATTCACCCCTCCACTTT. The encoded protein is CASSLGTGSTYNSPLHF.

V usage is TRBV25-1 and J usage is TRBJ2-3; D unresolved. CDR3 length: 14 amino acids. Trimming took off 3 bases at V and 1 base at J, with 8 bases between the two ends. The V gene's germline CDR1 is MGHDK and CDR2 SYGVNS. CDR3 region: CASSDRSGTDTQYF. CDR3 DNA: TGTGCCAGCAGTGACAGGTCTGGCACAGATACGCAGTATTTT.

The chain couples TRBV7-9 to TRBJ1-1; D is ambiguous. V lost 5 bases and J lost 3, with 10 bases in between. The length of the CDR3 is 13 residues. Germline CDR1 reads SEHNR; CDR2 reads FQNEAQ (reference sequence). CDR3 sequence (DNA): TGTGCCAGCAGCCAAAAACGGGACACTGAAGCTTTCTTT. Protein sequence: CASSQKRDTEAFF.

This clone has just a few counts. The genes are TRBV9 and TRBJ2-1; TRBD2 matches at 7 bases. The CDR3 consists of 16 residues. Unmatched junction bases numbered 8, after V lost 0 bases and J lost 5 bases. Germline V CDR1 and CDR2: SGDLS, YYNGEE. The CDR3 DNA is TGTGCCAGCAGCGTAGATACCTTAGCGGGCAACAATGAGCAGTTCTTC. Its translation is CASSVDTLAGNNEQFF.